The 27 T cell receptor beta chains below come from one sample, sequenced in a study of OX40 agonist ivuxolimab in advanced cancers. The library was generated by the immunoSEQ multiplex PCR assay. This is the immuneACCESS table as TCRdb keeps it, with only in-frame sequences that have V and J called. A part of the clones is gone; compared with another copy, unresolved V genes explain less than half, and the rest is unexplained. The sample profile shows 72,000 or so clones; over 75% of them were found once. The ten biggest clones cover 0.2% to 0.3% of the sample. Sequencing was performed on CD4+ or CD8+ T cells sorted from blood, taken in a trial of the OX40 agonist ivuxolimab. These receptors came from an adult with an advanced solid tumor such as melanoma, head and neck, liver or kidney cancer.

The rearrangement uses TRBV7-2 and TRBJ2-2; D remains ambiguous. The CDR3 is made up of 18 amino acids. Per the germline V gene, CDR1 is SGHTA and CDR2 is FQGNSA. Deletions cut 2 bases from V and 1 base from J, with 17 bases between. Here the CDR3 DNA reads TGTGCCAGCAGCTTACAATTGAGTCGGCAGCTGAACACCGGGGAGCTGTTTTTT. It is translated as CASSLQLSRQLNTGELFF.

The chain employs TRBV6-5 and TRBJ1-4; no definite D call. V was clipped by 4 bases and J by 4 bases, with 7 bases between them. The V gene's germline CDR1 is MNHEY and CDR2 SVGAGI. The CDR3 contains 13 residues. The CDR3 sequence: CASSSHSNEKLFF. The CDR3 DNA sequence: TGTGCCAGCAGTTCCCACAGTAATGAAAAACTGTTTTTT.

J is TRBJ1-5 and V is TRBV25-1; 7 bases are a match to TRBD1. This CDR3 comprises 14 residues. CDR1 MGHDK and CDR2 SYGVNS come from the germline V gene. V gave up 4 bases and J gave up 2 bases; unmatched junction bases: 2. The CDR3 sequence is CASSATGGNQPQHF. CDR3 bases: TGTGCCAGCAGTGCCACAGGGGGCAATCAGCCCCAGCATTTT.

This chain uses TRBV11-3 with TRBJ2-2; 7 nucleotides match TRBD1. V lost 1 base and J lost 1; bases outside the gene matches: 6. Germline values: CDR1 SGHNT, CDR2 YENEEA. The CDR3 length is 17 residues. The CDR3 region is CASSLGIGGRNTGELFF. CDR3 DNA: TGTGCCAGCAGCTTAGGTATAGGGGGCCGGAACACCGGGGAGCTGTTTTTT.

Only one count was recorded for this clone. This chain joins TRBV5-1 and TRBJ2-7; TRBD1 agrees at 7 bases. There are 15 residues in the CDR3. Germline CDR1 and CDR2: SGHRS and YFSETQ. Unmatched junction bases numbered 9, after V lost 4 bases and J lost 2 bases. CDR3 region: CASSGRTGPTYEQYF. The CDR3 DNA reads as TGCGCCAGCAGCGGACGGACAGGCCCGACCTACGAGCAGTACTTC. The full variable domain, in which reference TRBV5-1 and TRBJ2-7 provide the parts outside the CDR3, is KAGVTQTPRYLIKTRGQQVTLSCSPISGHRSVSWYQQTPGQGLQFLFEYFSETQRNKGNFPGRFSGRQFSNSRSEMNVSTLELGDSALYLCASSGRTGPTYEQYFGPGTRLTVT.

In DNA, the CDR3 is TGTGCCAGCAGTTTAATGTCTAGGAGGTTCCACGAGCAGTACTTC. Its translation is CASSLMSRRFHEQYF. The genes are TRBV28 and TRBJ2-7; a weak D match, TRBD2 (5 bases). V shed 2 bases and J shed 5 bases, with 16 bases lying between them. In germline, CDR1 is MDHEN, CDR2 SYDVKM. The CDR3 length is 15 residues.

The gene calls are TRBV5-1 and TRBJ1-1; 8 nucleotides match TRBD1. The CDR3 extends over 15 amino acids. The trim removed 5 bases at V and 2 bases at J, leaving 8 bases unmatched. Germline CDR1 and CDR2: SGHRS and YFSETQ. The CDR3 loop reads CASSQGQGLNTEAFF. The CDR3 nucleotides are TGCGCCAGCAGTCAAGGACAGGGCCTTAACACTGAAGCTTTCTTT.

This clone was seen just once. The genes are TRBV14 and TRBJ2-7; D gene ambiguous. Trimming left V 4 bases short and J 7 bases short, with 14 bases between. The CDR3 consists of 13 residues. CDR1 is SGHDN and CDR2 is FVKESK in the germline V gene. CDR3: CASSRNLRQEQYF. In DNA form, the CDR3 reads TGTGCCAGCAGCCGTAACCTACGGCAGGAGCAGTACTTC.

This rearrangement joins TRBV19 to TRBJ2-7, with 8 bases matching TRBD2. Unmatched junction bases numbered 6, after V lost 5 bases and J lost 0 bases. CDR1 LNHDA and CDR2 SQIVND come from the germline V gene (reference sequence). This CDR3 spans 15 amino acids. CDR3: CASSPGLGNSYEQYF. For the CDR3, the DNA is TGTGCCAGTAGTCCGGGACTAGGGAACTCCTACGAGCAGTACTTC.

This chain uses TRBV7-9 with TRBJ1-1, with D possibly being TRBD1 (5 bases). Germline values: CDR1 SEHNR, CDR2 FQNEAQ (reference sequence). V was trimmed by 5 bases and J by 0 bases, leaving 10 bases between them. CDR3 length equals 14 residues. The CDR3 region has the DNA TGTGCCAGCAGCGGTTGGGGGGTGAACACTGAAGCTTTCTTT. This codes for CASSGWGVNTEAFF.

This sequence joins TRBV11-2 and TRBJ2-7, with D maybe TRBD2 (6 bases). V dropped 5 bases and J dropped 6 bases, with 17 bases sitting between them. CDR3 length: 14 residues. Germline lookup yields CDR1 SGHAT and CDR2 FQNNGV. The DNA for the CDR3 is TGTGCCAGCAGCCGATTGGACTACTCCCCCGAGCAGTACTTC. It encodes CASSRLDYSPEQYF.

The chain has TRBV19 and TRBJ1-1; TRBD1 is a possible D gene (5 bases). CDR1 and CDR2 (germline): LNHDA, SQIVND (reference sequence). Deletions cut 3 bases from V and 2 bases from J, with 10 bases between. This CDR3 spans 14 amino acids. The CDR3 nucleotides are TGTGCCAGTAGTATGGGGACCCTAAACACTGAAGCTTTCTTT. As protein: CASSMGTLNTEAFF.

The CDR3 DNA is TGTGCCAGCAGCTCCACTAGCGGGTTCTACGAGCAGTACTTC. Residues: CASSSTSGFYEQYF. The chain links TRBV7-2 to TRBJ2-7; the match to TRBD2 covers 9 bases. Germline trimming cut 4 bases from V and 3 bases from J; bases unmatched to any gene: 4. The CDR3 runs to 14 residues. Germline CDR1 is SGHTA and CDR2 is FQGNSA.

Only one count was recorded for this clone. V gene TRBV4-1 combines with J gene TRBJ2-1, with 9 positions matching TRBD1. V dropped 1 base and J dropped 3; count of bases not matched to a gene: 7. The germline CDR1 and CDR2 sequences are MGHRA and YSYEKL. The CDR3 has 17 amino acids. In DNA, the CDR3 is TGCGCCAGCAGCCAAGCCGAAACAGGGGGCAACTACAATGAGCAGTTCTTC. Its protein product is CASSQAETGGNYNEQFF.

This sequence joins TRBV9 and TRBJ1-1, with 8 bases lining up with TRBD1. The CDR3 is 14 residues long. The V gene end was trimmed by 0 bases and the J gene end by 8 bases; junction bases not matched to a gene: 6. Germline-derived CDR1 and CDR2 are SGDLS and YYNGEE. The CDR3 loop is CASSVGQGAGEAFF. In DNA form, the CDR3 reads TGTGCCAGCAGCGTAGGCCAGGGGGCTGGGGAAGCTTTCTTT.

The V and J genes are TRBV6-6 and TRBJ1-2; D gene unclear. Trimming took 3 bases from V and 7 from J, leaving 12 bases between them. CDR1 and CDR2 (germline): MNHNY, SVGAGI (reference sequence). This CDR3 region has 13 residues. The CDR3 DNA reads as TGTGCCAGCAGTTATCCCATAACGGGTGGCTACACCTTC. Its translation is CASSYPITGGYTF.

The chain uses TRBV11-2 and TRBJ2-3; D is possibly TRBD1 (5 bases). The CDR3 spans 13 residues. Germline CDR1 is SGHAT and CDR2 is FQNNGV. The germline V and J ends were trimmed by 8 bases and 2 bases, with 11 bases remaining between them. For the CDR3, the DNA is TGTGCCAGCCTTTGGGGCGTCACAGATACGCAGTATTTT. This translates into CASLWGVTDTQYF. The complete variable domain, with remaining parts taken from reference TRBV11-2 and TRBJ2-3, reads EAGVAQSPRYKIIEKRQSVAFWCNPISGHATLYWYQQILGQGPKLLIQFQNNGVVDDSQLPKDRFSAERLKGVDSTLKIQPAKLEDSAVYLCASLWGVTDTQYFGPGTRLTVL.

The rearrangement joins TRBV7-2 to TRBJ1-2; no reliable D call. The CDR3 runs 12 residues. V lost 3 bases to trimming and J lost 5 bases, with 7 bases between them. Germline V gene data show CDR1 as SGHTA and CDR2 as FQGNSA. CDR3 bases: TGTGCCAGCAGCTTCACCCCTTATGGCTACACCTTC. This codes for CASSFTPYGYTF.

V usage is TRBV6-4 and J usage is TRBJ2-7, with TRBD1 identical over 7 bases. Unmatched junction bases numbered 11, after V lost 6 bases and J lost 3 bases. There are 15 residues in the CDR3. Germline CDR1 MRHNA, CDR2 SNTAGT. The CDR3 DNA follows: TGTGCCAGCAGGTGGGACAGTGCATCCCTCTACGAGCAGTACTTC. It is translated as CASRWDSASLYEQYF.

The CDR3 nucleotides read TGTGCCAGCAACCGGGACAGGGGTGACGGGGAGCTGTTTTTT. This sequence encodes CASNRDRGDGELFF. The chain couples TRBV2 to TRBJ2-2, with TRBD1 matching 10 bases. The CDR3 covers 14 residues. Germline V gene sequence: CDR1 SNHLY, CDR2 FYNNEI. The junction had 6 bases not matched to a gene; V was cut back by 7 bases and J by 7 bases.

J is TRBJ1-2 and V is TRBV28, with 9 bases that match TRBD1. CDR1 MDHEN and CDR2 SYDVKM come from the germline V gene. The V and J ends lost 7 bases and 2 bases, in that order; junction bases with no gene match: 8. The CDR3 loop spans 15 amino acids. The CDR3 loop reads CASTMGGQGNYGYTF. CDR3 nucleotides: TGTGCCAGCACTATGGGGGGACAGGGAAACTATGGCTACACCTTC.

This sequence joins TRBV14 and TRBJ2-7; possibly TRBD2 for D (5 bases). V was cut by 4 bases and J by 2 bases, with 6 bases left in between. The CDR3 has 12 residues. Germline V CDR1 and CDR2: SGHDN, FVKESK. The CDR3 spells CASSRETYEQYF. The CDR3 DNA sequence: TGTGCCAGCAGCCGGGAGACCTACGAGCAGTACTTC.

This clone has a single count. V is TRBV19 and J is TRBJ2-2; no definite D call. V lost 10 bases to trimming and J lost 3 bases, with 12 bases between them. Germline V gives CDR1 LNHDA, CDR2 SQIVND (reference sequence). CDR3 length: 13 amino acids. CDR3 in DNA: TGTGCCACCGTTGGAAGCGACACCGGGGAGCTGTTTTTT. This translates into CATVGSDTGELFF.

CDR3 coding DNA: TGTGCCAGCAGCTATGCGGGACTAGGGAGCTACGAGCAGTACTTC. It encodes CASSYAGLGSYEQYF. The chain couples TRBV7-9 to TRBJ2-7, with TRBD2 identical over 8 bases. V shed 4 bases and J 3 bases; nucleotides not matched to a gene: 8. This CDR3 has 15 residues. Per germline, CDR1 SEHNR and CDR2 FQNEAQ (reference sequence). Together with reference TRBV7-9 and TRBJ2-7, the CDR3 gives the full variable domain: DTGVSQNPRHKITKRGQNVTFRCDPISEHNRLYWYRQTLGQGPEFLTYFQNEAQLEKSRLLSDRFSAERPKGSFSTLEIQRTEQGDSAMYLCASSYAGLGSYEQYFGPGTRLTVT.

The rearrangement uses TRBV11-3 and TRBJ1-1; possible D gene TRBD1, 5 bases. Between the trimmed V and J ends, which lost 4 bases and 1 base, there was a span of 16 bases. The CDR3 loop spans 16 amino acids. Germline loops: CDR1 SGHNT, CDR2 YENEEA. The CDR3 DNA reads TGTGCCAGCAGCTCCCCGATGGGGCGGGCGAACACTGAAGCTTTCTTT. Its protein product is CASSSPMGRANTEAFF. Together with reference TRBV11-3 and TRBJ1-1, the CDR3 gives the full variable domain: EAGVVQSPRYKIIEKKQPVAFWCNPISGHNTLYWYLQNLGQGPELLIRYENEEAVDDSQLPKDRFSAERLKGVDSTLKIQPAELGDSAVYLCASSSPMGRANTEAFFGQGTRLTVV.

This clone came up a few times. The chain combines TRBV2 with TRBJ1-5; the D is unclear. The V gene lost 8 bases and the J gene lost 1 base, with 12 bases spanning the gap. The CDR3 is made up of 14 amino acids. Germline values: CDR1 SNHLY, CDR2 FYNNEI. The CDR3, as DNA: TGTGCCAGCGTGGGCCGAGGAAGCAATCAGCCCCAGCATTTT. Translation gives CASVGRGSNQPQHF.

The chain is built from TRBV6-1 and TRBJ1-5; the D is unclear. Deletions cut 4 bases from V and 10 bases from J, with 17 bases between. CDR1 is MNHNS, CDR2 SASEGT, per germline. This CDR3 comprises 14 residues. This chain's CDR3 is CASSVGDAVSPQHF. In DNA form, the CDR3 reads TGTGCCAGCAGTGTAGGAGACGCCGTTAGTCCCCAGCATTTT.